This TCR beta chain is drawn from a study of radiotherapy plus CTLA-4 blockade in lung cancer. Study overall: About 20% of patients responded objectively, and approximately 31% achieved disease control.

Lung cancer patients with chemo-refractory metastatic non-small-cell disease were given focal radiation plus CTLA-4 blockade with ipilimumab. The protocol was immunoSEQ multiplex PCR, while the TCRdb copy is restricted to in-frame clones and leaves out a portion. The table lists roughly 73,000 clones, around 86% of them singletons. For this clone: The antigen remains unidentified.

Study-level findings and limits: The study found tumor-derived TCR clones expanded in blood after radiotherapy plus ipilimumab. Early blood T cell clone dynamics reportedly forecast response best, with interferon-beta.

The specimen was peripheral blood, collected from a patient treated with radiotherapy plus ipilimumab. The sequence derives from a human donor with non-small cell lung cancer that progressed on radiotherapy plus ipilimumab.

The CDR3 protein is CSVDPGPGEKLFF. DNA of the CDR3: TGCAGCGTTGATCCCGGACCGGGTGAAAAACTGTTTTTT. The V call is TRBV29-1, the J call TRBJ1-4; D gene ambiguous. In germline, CDR1 is SQVTM, CDR2 ANQGSEA. This CDR3 contains 13 residues. Trimming took off 3 bases at V and 7 bases at J, with 12 bases between the two ends.